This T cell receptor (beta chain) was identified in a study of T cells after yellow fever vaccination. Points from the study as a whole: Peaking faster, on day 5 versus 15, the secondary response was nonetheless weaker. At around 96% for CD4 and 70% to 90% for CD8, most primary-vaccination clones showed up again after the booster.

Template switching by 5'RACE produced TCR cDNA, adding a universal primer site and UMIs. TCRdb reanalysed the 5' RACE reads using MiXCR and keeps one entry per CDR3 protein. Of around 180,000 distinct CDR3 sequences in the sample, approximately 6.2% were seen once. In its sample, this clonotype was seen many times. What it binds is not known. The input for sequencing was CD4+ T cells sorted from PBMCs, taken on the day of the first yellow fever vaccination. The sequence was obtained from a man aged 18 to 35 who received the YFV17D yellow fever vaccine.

The CDR3 bases are TGTGCCAGTGAGCCCCAGGCCATTCCCTATGGCTACACCTTC. It yields the protein CASEPQAIPYGYTF. The J gene is TRBJ1-2, the V gene TRBV28; D uncertain. Trimming pared 9 bases from V and 4 bases from J, leaving 18 bases between. The CDR3 totals 14 residues. The V gene's germline CDR1 is MDHEN and CDR2 SYDVKM.